The next 24 T cell receptor beta chains were all read from a single sample in a study of human T cells and chemical hapten exposure. The time point was: patch test 1, 2 weeks after DPC sensitization. Treatment: therapeutic diphenylcyclopropenone sensitization with weekly scalp DPC. TCRdb called the RACE reads again in MiXCR, with one record for every CDR3 protein. Counted here are under 450,000 distinct CDR3 sequences, roughly 4.8% occurring once; the ten biggest clones make up 2% to 2.5%. This sample comprised whole blood, obtained in connection with sensitization to the hapten diphenylcyclopropenone (DPC). The receptors shown here come from a woman aged 50 to 60 with alopecia areata. Some clones in this sample may be carry-over from other donors' samples.

This clonotype was detected only a few times. This chain connects TRBV29-1 to TRBJ2-3; D is unclear. Germline loops: CDR1 SQVTM, CDR2 ANQGSEA. The CDR3 consists of 13 residues. Trimming shortened V by 7 bases and J by 6 bases, and 17 bases separated the two germline ends. The CDR3 reads CSATTTEVDTQYF. In DNA, the CDR3 is TGCAGCGCCACGACCACCGAGGTCGATACGCAGTATTTT.

In this sample, this clonotype turned up a few times. The chain couples TRBV6-2 or TRBV6-3 to TRBJ2-3, with unresolved D. V was cut by 7 bases and J by 3 bases, with 11 bases left in between. Per germline, CDR1 MNHEY and CDR2 SVGEGT. The CDR3 spans 13 residues. CDR3 DNA sequence: TGTGCCAGCACCGCCCGACTGACAGATACGCAGTATTTT. Translated: CASTARLTDTQYF.

This clonotype was counted only a few times. This chain connects TRBV5-1 to TRBJ1-1, with D tentatively TRBD1 (6 bases). In germline, CDR1 is SGHRS, CDR2 YFSETQ. Trimming removed 1 base from V and 1 base from J, with 8 bases in between. The CDR3 runs 14 residues. This CDR3 reads CASSLKGGNTEAFF. CDR3 bases: TGCGCCAGCAGCTTGAAAGGGGGGAACACTGAAGCTTTCTTT.

This clonotype showed up just a few times. The V and J genes are TRBV28 and TRBJ2-1; the match to TRBD1 covers 10 bases. Germline assignment: CDR1 MDHEN and CDR2 SYDVKM. V was clipped by 6 bases and J by 8 bases; unmatched bases: 10. CDR3 length: 15 residues. The CDR3 sequence is CASRAPGQGYHEQFF. The CDR3 region has the DNA TGTGCCAGCAGAGCTCCGGGACAGGGGTACCATGAGCAGTTCTTC. Drawing the rest from reference TRBV28 and TRBJ2-1, the complete variable domain is DVKVTQSSRYLVKRTGEKVFLECVQDMDHENMFWYRQDPGLGLRLIYFSYDVKMKEKGDIPEGYSVSREKKERFSLILESASTNQTSMYLCASRAPGQGYHEQFFGPGTRLTVL.

This clonotype was recorded at least ten times. The J gene is TRBJ2-1, the V gene TRBV29-1; TRBD1 matches at 8 bases. Per the germline V gene, CDR1 is SQVTM and CDR2 is ANQGSEA. There are 12 residues in the CDR3. The V segment lost 3 bases and the J segment 12 bases; nucleotides outside the gene matches: 7. CDR3 sequence (DNA): TGCAGCGTTGAGGGACAGGAGGGCTTGCAGTTCTTC. Translating gives CSVEGQEGLQFF.

This clonotype was seen at least ten times. The chain has TRBV7-3 and TRBJ2-3; 16 bases are shared with TRBD2. Trimming at V came to 3 bases and at J to 1 base, leaving 4 bases not matched to a gene. Germline loops: CDR1 SGHTA, CDR2 FQGTGA. The CDR3 runs to 18 residues. In DNA, the CDR3 is TGTGCCAGCAGCTTGGGACTAGCGGGGGGGCCCGGCACAGATACGCAGTATTTT. As protein: CASSLGLAGGPGTDTQYF.

This rearrangement joins TRBV28 to TRBJ1-2, with a possible D match to TRBD1 (5 bases). Trimming stripped 5 bases from V and 8 bases from J, with 15 bases between. The CDR3 contains 13 residues. CDR1 is MDHEN, CDR2 SYDVKM, per germline. The chain's CDR3 is CASSPQAGRGYTF. In DNA, the CDR3 is TGTGCCAGCAGTCCTCAGGCAGGGAGGGGCTACACCTTC.

This clonotype was seen many times. The chain joins TRBV7-2 to TRBJ2-7; a possible D gene is TRBD1 (6 bases). Trimming took 5 bases from V and 4 from J, leaving 21 bases between them. The CDR3 consists of 16 residues. From germline, CDR1 is SGHTA and CDR2 FQGNSA. The CDR3 nucleotides read TGTGCCAGCAGCGATTGGACCGGGACACCGGTGTACGAGCAGTACTTC. It translates to CASSDWTGTPVYEQYF.

This clonotype was counted many times. CDR3 DNA: TGTGCCAGCAGCCAGATGGGGCGTCCCCTGCGAGAAGCTTTCTTT. Its translation: CASSQMGRPLREAFF. This chain links TRBV3-1 with TRBJ1-1, with D tentatively TRBD1 (5 bases). The germline CDR1 and CDR2 sequences are LGHDT and YNNKEL (reference sequence). CDR3 length equals 15 residues. Trimming shortened V by 3 bases and J by 8 bases, and 19 bases separated the two germline ends.

In its sample, this clonotype was seen many times. V usage is TRBV6-5 and J usage is TRBJ2-7, with D possibly TRBD1 on 5 matching bases. The CDR3 extends over 13 amino acids. Trimming pared 6 bases from V and 6 bases from J, leaving 15 bases between. Per the germline V gene, CDR1 is MNHEY and CDR2 is SVGAGI. The DNA for the CDR3 is TGTGCCAGCAGCTACACAGGCAGTCCCGAGCAGTACTTC. It codes for CASSYTGSPEQYF.

This clonotype was observed at least ten times. This chain connects TRBV7-9 to TRBJ2-3; 10 positions match TRBD2. Germline CDR1 and CDR2: SEHNR and FQNEAQ (reference sequence). Unmatched junction bases numbered 4, after V lost 3 bases and J lost 4 bases. The length of the CDR3 is 15 residues. CDR3 sequence: CASSFPGTSADTQYF. CDR3 nucleotide sequence: TGTGCCAGCAGCTTTCCGGGGACTAGCGCAGATACGCAGTATTTT.

This clonotype was seen at least ten times. The V gene is TRBV12-3 or TRBV12-4, the J gene TRBJ2-7; weak D call: TRBD2 (6 bases). Trimming removed 8 bases at V and 9 bases at J, with 14 bases between. CDR3 length: 11 residues. The CDR3 DNA reads TGTGCCAGCGATGGCGGGATAGGGCAGTACTTC. Translation gives CASDGGIGQYF.

This clonotype occurred many times. The chain recombines TRBV7-9 with TRBJ2-2, with no clear D. V gave up 5 bases and J gave up 4 bases, with 2 bases separating them. Germline V gene data show CDR1 as SEHNR and CDR2 as FQNEAQ (reference sequence). This CDR3 comprises 11 residues. CDR3 nucleotides: TGTGCCAGCAGCCTCACCGGGGAGCTGTTTTTT. It translates to CASSLTGELFF. The whole variable domain, filled in from reference TRBV7-9 and TRBJ2-2, reads DTGVSQNPRHKITKRGQNVTFRCDPISEHNRLYWYRQTLGQGPEFLTYFQNEAQLEKSRLLSDRFSAERPKGSFSTLEIQRTEQGDSAMYLCASSLTGELFFGEGSRLTVL.

On this clonotype itself: At one boundary the junction diverges from the germline segment, which might be a read error. The J gene is TRBJ1-5, the V gene TRBV7-2, with 9 nucleotides matching TRBD1. The CDR3 contains 15 residues. CDR1 is SGHTA and CDR2 is FQGNSA in the germline V gene. The CDR3: CASSIAGQGRFPQHF. CDR3 sequence (DNA): TGTGCCAGCAGCATAGCGGGACAGGGAAGATTTCCCCAGCATTTT.

This clonotype has a count of ten or more. The chain combines TRBV12-3 or TRBV12-4 with TRBJ1-1; tentative D call: TRBD1 (6 bases). This CDR3 has 15 amino acids. V was pared by 0 bases and J by 3 bases, with 11 bases between. The CDR3 loop reads CASSLASRGDTEAFF. DNA of the CDR3: TGTGCCAGCAGTTTAGCGAGTAGGGGGGACACTGAAGCTTTCTTT.

The gene calls are TRBV5-5 and TRBJ2-7, with 8 bases matching TRBD1. CDR1 and CDR2 from the germline V gene are SGHKS and YYEKEE (reference sequence). There are 17 residues in the CDR3. V gave up 4 bases and J gave up 1 base; unmatched junction bases: 13. CDR3 residues: CASSPRTGLIQSYEQYF. CDR3 DNA: TGTGCCAGCAGCCCAAGGACAGGGCTTATCCAGTCCTACGAGCAGTACTTC.

This clonotype has ten or more counts. The chain employs TRBV5-1 and TRBJ1-5; D not certain. Germline V lookup: CDR1 SGHRS, CDR2 YFSETQ. Trimming stripped 4 bases from V and 2 bases from J, with 13 bases between. The CDR3 is 15 residues long. The CDR3 protein is CASSPEGRGNQPQHF. CDR3 DNA sequence: TGCGCCAGCAGCCCGGAGGGAAGAGGCAATCAGCCCCAGCATTTT.

This clonotype occurred many times. The chain is built from TRBV29-1 and TRBJ2-5; D uncertain. Per the germline V gene, CDR1 is SQVTM and CDR2 is ANQGSEA. The length of the CDR3 is 13 residues. Trimming cost V 4 bases and J 4 bases, with 13 bases left between them. The CDR3 DNA follows: TGCAGCGTTGTTAATACGCTTGGAGAGACCCAGTACTTC. This sequence encodes CSVVNTLGETQYF.

This clonotype has a count of ten or more. The chain couples TRBV25-1 to TRBJ1-6; D ambiguous. The CDR3 is 14 residues long. V was shortened by 4 bases and J by 6 bases, with 10 bases between the two germline ends. CDR1 and CDR2 from the germline V gene are MGHDK and SYGVNS. CDR3 residues: CASSGVGSNSPLHF. The CDR3, as DNA: TGTGCCAGCAGTGGTGTAGGGTCTAATTCACCCCTCCACTTT.

This clonotype was recorded a few times. The rearrangement links TRBV13 to TRBJ2-3, with D tentatively TRBD1 or TRBD2 (5 bases each). The CDR3 consists of 15 residues. Trimming took 5 bases from V and 7 from J, leaving 19 bases between them. Looked up from germline, CDR1 is PRHDT and CDR2 is FYEKMQ (reference sequence). The CDR3: CASSLRIGEQNTQYF. The CDR3 DNA reads TGTGCCAGCAGCCTCCGAATAGGGGAGCAAAATACGCAGTATTTT. The full variable domain, in which reference TRBV13 and TRBJ2-3 provide the parts outside the CDR3, is AAGVIQSPRHLIKEKRETATLKCYPIPRHDTVYWYQQGPGQDPQFLISFYEKMQSDKGSIPDRFSAQQFSDYHSELNMSSLELGDSALYFCASSLRIGEQNTQYFGPGTRLTVL.

The V gene is TRBV12-3 or TRBV12-4, the J gene TRBJ1-5, with a tentative D call TRBD1 (5 bases). With 3 bases removed from V and 6 bases from J, the gap between germline ends came to 12 bases. CDR3 length: 14 amino acids. The CDR3 reads CASSFTRGGQPQHF. The CDR3 DNA is TGTGCCAGCAGTTTCACGAGGGGAGGTCAGCCCCAGCATTTT.

CDR3 DNA: TGTGCCAGCAGTGCCCCGGGGACAAACAATGAGCAGTTCTTC. Its translation is CASSAPGTNNEQFF. The rearrangement links TRBV6-1 to TRBJ2-1; D is perhaps TRBD1 (6 bases). The germline gives CDR1 MNHNS, CDR2 SASEGT. The CDR3 spans 14 residues. V shed 4 bases and J shed 5 bases, with 12 bases lying between them.

V is TRBV5-4 and J is TRBJ2-7; TRBD2 aligns across 8 bases. Germline CDR1 and CDR2: SGHNT and YYREEE (reference sequence). The V gene end was trimmed by 0 bases and the J gene end by 2 bases; junction bases not matched to a gene: 4. The CDR3 covers 15 residues. CDR3 in amino acids: CASSLESSGTYEQYF. DNA for the CDR3: TGTGCCAGCAGCTTGGAGAGTAGCGGGACCTACGAGCAGTACTTC.

This clonotype was found many times. The J gene is TRBJ1-5, the V gene TRBV10-3; D ambiguous. V lost 0 bases, J lost 6 bases, and 12 bases lay in between. This CDR3 has 15 amino acids. The germline CDR1 and CDR2 sequences are ENHRY and SYGVKD. CDR3 nucleotides: TGTGCCATCAGTGAGTCGACTGCCAACAGTCAGCCCCAGCATTTT. Translated, it gives CAISESTANSQPQHF.